This TCR beta chain appears in the sequencing data of a study of T cell responses to AZD1222 COVID-19 vaccine (dated by TCRdb to 2020 to 2023). Regarding the study in general: A total of over 230 trial participants underwent TCR sequencing, of whom some 210 received two doses of AZD1222 and some 25 received two doses of the MenACWY control vaccine. Trial participants were enrolled by age into subgroups of 18-55, 56-69 and 70-plus years, and about 150, 27 and 61 TCR-sequenced participants, respectively, were included in these subgroups. Points the paper makes about the study in general: A significant rise in spike-specific TCR breadth and depth was observed after two AZD1222 doses relative to day 0 and relative to MenACWY recipients. CD4 TCRs associated with the vaccine covered the entire spike protein, and the dominant responses were in regions 160-218 and 743-854. The 56-69-year group was small, and its depth increase did not reach significance, likely because of low power. Most participants were white British and females outnumbered males, and the authors suggested that clonal diversity may have been underestimated. Conclusions about previously exposed vaccinees are limited because only six or seven AZD1222 recipients were SARS-CoV-2 seropositive at baseline. Epitopes outside the regions mutated in the B.1.351 and B.1.1.7 variants were reportedly recognized by nearly half of the unique spike-specific TCRs. Because no samples from the day 14 peak response were available, repertoires could be characterized only after the peak T cell response.

In the germline V gene, CDR1 corresponds to ENHRY and CDR2 to SYGVKD. The CDR3 contains 12 residues, cysteine and phenylalanine counted. The kept DNA is CDR3 alone, 36 bases in frame from the first base. V trim: 6 bases; J trim: 7 bases; unmatched bases: 2. The time point label here, explained by the study, means: about 28 days (+/-7) after the second vaccine dose. This specimen's treatment or condition label, interpreted: meningococcal conjugate vaccine given as trial control. Vaccinee samples were obtained from the UK trials COV001 and COV002, which included a single-blind randomized controlled phase 2/3 trial of AZD1222 (ChAdOx1 nCoV-19) in healthy adults. For TCRbeta chain sequencing, PBMC samples were collected from trial participants at day 0 and at day 28 after the second dose. Details on this clone: Its binding antigen is unknown. Base qualities were left out, and no much larger clone turns up one base away.

The CDR3 regions of human TCRbeta chains were analyzed by immunosequencing. Under the source paper's analysis protocol: Repertoire TCRs were matched against a reference library of SARS-CoV-2-specific TCRs generated with the MIRA antigen-specificity platform. Breadth was defined as the fraction of unique TCRs that were SARS-CoV-2-associated. Depth was defined as the fraction of total T cells that were SARS-CoV-2-associated. Using the MIRA data, each spike-specific TCR was assigned both to the spike region to which the TCR was reactive and to a CD4 or CD8 class. Log10-transformed breadth and depth values were compared by one-way ANOVA with Sidak's multiple comparisons tests. The clones in this table, taken by TCRdb from immuneACCESS, are in-frame only. Not every clone is retained; where verified, under half of the shortfall comes from an unresolved V gene, and the cause of the rest is unknown. Clonal size and the V and J genes are those of that table, whereas D and trimming came from the DNA. Here the sample has about 180,000 clones; just under 95% occur a single time. The ten largest clones represent around 0.93% of the sample.

The sequence was obtained from an adult who received the MenACWY meningococcal vaccine as a control. The chain was built from TRBV10-3 and TRBJ1-2; 10 junctional bases match TRBD1. The sequencing used peripheral blood, collected 28 days after the second dose of the MenACWY control vaccine. This receptor has the CDR3 CAIRTGGGGYTF. The nucleotide sequence is given as TGTGCCATCAGGACAGGGGGCGGTGGCTACACCTTC.